The rows below give T cell receptor beta chains drawn from one sample of a study of T cell responses to AZD1222 COVID-19 vaccine. Generated by immunoSEQ multiplex PCR, the TCRdb table keeps only in-frame clones and is missing some. The top ten clones hold approximately 3% of a sample with tens of thousands of clones, around 90% of them seen once. Here the sequenced sample was peripheral blood, taken on day 0 of AZD1222 vaccination. The receptor source for this set is an adult in good health. Both conserved end residues are part of each CDR3. A clone size is listed for some rows: how often the clone was seen (once, few, many), or a class if it is expanded.

NA | TRBJ1-4 | TRBV19 | CASSYGIHRANEKLFF
NA | TRBJ2-1 | TRBV3-1/TRBV3-2 | CASSLGRFENEQFF
NA | TRBJ2-2 | TRBV27 | CASMIRPITGELFF
once | TRBJ2-2 | TRBV28 | CASRQGPGELFF
few | TRBJ1-5 | TRBV6-1 | CASSDMGQGNQPQHF
NA | TRBJ1-2 | TRBV25-1 | CASSEGSRYGYTF
NA | TRBJ2-3 | TRBV27 | CASSLRKLAGPTDTQYF
NA | TRBJ1-5 | TRBV28 | CASLRLRQGNQPQHF
once | TRBJ2-7 | TRBV29-1 | CSVEGLAGIDEQYF
NA | TRBJ1-5 | TRBV10-2 | CASRFSANQPQHF
NA | TRBJ1-2 | TRBV28 | CASSLSRQAYGYTF
NA | TRBJ2-2 | TRBV7-6 | CASSSVAGELFF
once | TRBJ1-2 | TRBV3-1/TRBV3-2 | CASSLLGAQSHGYTF
NA | TRBJ2-3 | TRBV3-1/TRBV3-2 | CASSQESGTQTDTQYF
once | TRBJ2-5 | TRBV3-1/TRBV3-2 | CASSRNRVQETQYF
NA | TRBJ1-6 | TRBV16 | CASSQFEESSPLHF
NA | TRBJ2-3 | TRBV6-5 | CASSYSITAGDTQYF
NA | TRBJ2-7 | TRBV13 | CASSPPSGTHYEQYF